Sequencing of this T cell receptor beta chain was carried out in a study of control samples from healthy donors and cancer patients. From germline, CDR1 is MNHNY and CDR2 SVGAGI (reference sequence). The CDR3 is 15 amino acids. V was shortened by 2 bases and J by 6 bases, with 14 bases between the two germline ends. TCRdb keeps only in-frame clones here, not all; method: immunoSEQ multiplex PCR. The table lists fewer than 200,000 clones, 90% of them singletons. J is TRBJ1-5 and V is TRBV6-6; D is possibly TRBD1 (5 bases). Sequences were obtained from blood. The sequence derives from a woman in her fifties or sixties in good health. The CDR3 DNA follows: TGTGCCAGCAGTTACCTGGGACCCCGGGGTCAGCCCCAGCATTTT. Protein sequence: CASSYLGPRGQPQHF.